This record covers a single T cell receptor (beta chain). These data come from a study of blood T cell repertoires in COVID-19. Overall study: Acute and convalescent COVID-19 samples came from the United States, Italy and Spain. PBMCs, B-cell-depleted T cells, or T cells were the source of the cDNA or gDNA that made up the material.

Per the original methods: How many nucleated cells were present was estimated from reference gene primer amplification. The method was immunoSEQ multiplex PCR; TCRdb's version includes in-frame clones alone and lacks a portion of them. V and J calls and clone size follow that table, whereas D and trimming were derived from the DNA. The sample yields about 170,000 clones, around nine tenths seen once. With V trimmed by 4 bases and J by 6 bases, 11 bases remained unmatched. CDR3 length equals 16 residues. Germline lookup yields CDR1 MGHRA and CDR2 YSYEKL. The receptor comes from a man in his late teens or twenties with active or convalescent COVID-19. Sequencing was carried out using peripheral blood. V and J are TRBV4-1 and TRBJ1-2, with 10 bases aligning to TRBD1. For the CDR3, the DNA is TGCGCCAGCAGCCGAGACAGGGGGCTAAATCAACATGGCTACACCTTC. The encoded protein is CASSRDRGLNQHGYTF.